This T cell receptor (beta chain) originates from a study of blood T cells in healthy people across ages. Study context: About one barcoded beta molecule per two T cells came from capture by template switching. Study outcomes and limitations: Observed TCR beta diversity per million T cells went down as age went up. This fall followed a roughly linear course with age.

Trimming shortened V by 0 bases and J by 3 bases, and 12 bases separated the two germline ends. Germline values: CDR1 SGHRS, CDR2 YFSETQ. This CDR3 spans 15 amino acids. Approximately 9.7 milliliters was the volume of peripheral blood drawn from each donor. PBMCs, at least 6 million per sample, were isolated. About this clonotype: Its antigen is unknown.

PCR was performed a second time for about 7 to 11 cycles using a sample-barcoded 5' primer and a J-beta primer mix. TCRdb itself ran the 5' RACE reads through MiXCR, one entry per CDR3 protein. The sample has roughly 800,000 distinct CDR3 sequences; about 55% are singletons. This receptor was obtained from a man older than 75 in good health. What was sequenced was blood. The rearrangement uses TRBV5-1 and TRBJ1-1; D is unclear. In nucleotides, the CDR3 is TGCGCCAGCAGCTTGGCCCTGGGAACGCACACTGAAGCTTTCTTT. It specifies CASSLALGTHTEAFF.